A single sample is the source of the 14 T cell receptor beta chains below, sequenced in a study of beta chain features in type 1 diabetes. Study-level points and caveats: There was a moderate but significant shortening of TCRB CDR3s in all four CD4+ subsets of Type 1 diabetes patients.

No cognate antigen is known for these TCRs. Every isolated RNA sample was fully reverse transcribed, so sequencing captured expressed TCRB transcripts. Using immunoSEQ multiplex PCR, the repertoire was profiled, and TCRdb retains in-frame clones only, with some absent. Of 140,000 or so clones listed, about 13% were seen once; the top ten hold around 1.2%. Sequencing was performed on central memory CD4+ T cells from blood. These receptors were obtained from a man younger than 30 with type 1 diabetes.

The chain recombines TRBV27 with TRBJ1-5; no firm D call. V was clipped by 6 bases and J by 3 bases, with 15 bases between them. This CDR3 has 15 amino acids. The germline gives CDR1 MNHEY, CDR2 SMNVEV (reference sequence). The CDR3 sequence: CASSNTVPINQPQHF. CDR3 coding DNA: TGTGCCAGCAGCAACACAGTACCAATCAATCAGCCCCAGCATTTT.

This clone has just a few counts. The V and J genes are TRBV7-9 and TRBJ1-1; D remains unclear. Germline values: CDR1 SEHNR, CDR2 FQNEAQ (reference sequence). The germline V and J ends were trimmed by 5 bases and 2 bases, with 12 bases remaining between them. CDR3 length equals 14 residues. The CDR3 nucleotides are TGTGCCAGCAGCCCGGCTGGGAGAAACACTGAAGCTTTCTTT. The encoded protein is CASSPAGRNTEAFF.

The chain recombines TRBV14 with TRBJ2-7, with 14 positions matching TRBD2. Germline V lookup: CDR1 SGHDN, CDR2 FVKESK. V shed 4 bases, J shed 3 bases, and the junction held 5 bases outside the gene matches. This CDR3 contains 16 residues. The CDR3 sequence is CASSRGLAGGSYEQYF. The CDR3 region has the DNA TGTGCCAGCAGCCGAGGACTAGCGGGGGGCAGCTACGAGCAGTACTTC.

There are a few counts of this clone. The chain is built from TRBV29-1 and TRBJ2-7, with 9 bases fitting TRBD1. Germline-derived CDR1 and CDR2 are SQVTM and ANQGSEA. The V gene end was trimmed by 7 bases and the J gene end by 5 bases; junction bases not matched to a gene: 12. The CDR3 has 14 residues. For the CDR3, the DNA is TGCAGCGCCCGGATCACAGGGGGCGCGAACGAGCAGTACTTC. Its translation: CSARITGGANEQYF.

The chain uses TRBV9 and TRBJ2-2; perhaps TRBD1 as D (5 bases). CDR3 length: 15 amino acids. The ends were cut back, 1 base at V and 4 bases at J, with 11 bases in the middle. Germline-derived CDR1 and CDR2 are SGDLS and YYNGEE. The DNA of the CDR3 is TGTGCCAGCAGCGTAATAGGGGTGGGCACCGGGGAGCTGTTTTTT. This translates into CASSVIGVGTGELFF.

Notes on this clone: Compared with germline, one end of the junction differs, possibly owing to a read error. This chain connects TRBV6-1 to TRBJ1-2, with D maybe TRBD1 (5 bases). Per the germline V gene, CDR1 is MNHNS and CDR2 is SASEGT. This CDR3 is built from 14 residues. The CDR3 sequence is CASSEGTSNYGYTF. As DNA, the CDR3 is TGTGCCAGCAGCGAAGGGACGTCTAACTATGGCTACACCTTC.

The CDR3 sequence is CSVRTGGTEAFF. CDR3 bases: TGCAGCGTCCGGACAGGGGGCACTGAAGCTTTCTTT. The chain has TRBV29-1 and TRBJ1-1; 10 positions match TRBD1. Germline-derived CDR1 and CDR2 are SQVTM and ANQGSEA. The CDR3 runs 12 residues. The V and J ends lost 6 bases and 4 bases, in that order; junction bases with no gene match: 2.

This clone was counted at least ten times. As DNA, the CDR3 is TGCAGCGCTACCGACAGCGTTGAGGCCTTCGGGCAGTTCTTC. Translated, it gives CSATDSVEAFGQFF. The V and J genes are TRBV29-1 and TRBJ2-1; weak D call: TRBD1 (5 bases). This CDR3 contains 14 residues. V lost 7 bases and J 12 bases, leaving 25 bases between the germline ends. The V gene's germline CDR1 is SQVTM and CDR2 ANQGSEA.

V is TRBV7-2 and J is TRBJ1-4; D gene ambiguous. This CDR3 spans 15 amino acids. The V gene lost 0 bases and the J gene lost 4 bases, with 9 bases spanning the gap. Per the germline V gene, CDR1 is SGHTA and CDR2 is FQGNSA. The CDR3 DNA sequence: TGTGCCAGCAGCTTAGCGGGTCACGGTAATGAAAAACTGTTTTTT. It codes for CASSLAGHGNEKLFF. Full variable domain (remainder filled in from reference TRBV7-2 and TRBJ1-4): GAGVSQSPSNKVTEKGKDVELRCDPISGHTALYWYRQSLGQGLEFLIYFQGNSAPDKSGLPSDRFSAERTGGSVSTLTIQRTQQEDSAVYLCASSLAGHGNEKLFFGSGTQLSVL.

The genes are TRBV10-3 and TRBJ2-5, with 13 bases fitting TRBD2. CDR1 and CDR2 (germline): ENHRY, SYGVKD. CDR3 size: 16 residues. The V segment lost 3 bases and the J segment 4 bases; nucleotides outside the gene matches: 5. This chain's CDR3 is CAISDPGTSGVETQYF. The CDR3 region has the DNA TGTGCCATCAGTGACCCAGGGACTAGCGGGGTAGAGACCCAGTACTTC.

This clone was seen many times. V gene TRBV5-1 combines with J gene TRBJ2-3, with 11 nucleotides matching TRBD2. The J segment lost 6 bases and the V segment lost 4 bases, leaving 19 bases of the junction unmatched. Germline CDR1 is SGHRS and CDR2 is YFSETQ. The CDR3 is made up of 19 amino acids. CDR3 sequence (DNA): TGCGCCAGCAGCCCCGTGGAGAGGGCTAGCGGGGGGCCACCGGATACGCAGTATTTT. Its protein is CASSPVERASGGPPDTQYF.

This sequence joins TRBV7-9 and TRBJ1-2, with a weak D call TRBD1 (5 bases). CDR3 length: 16 residues. Germline CDR1 is SEHNR and CDR2 is FQNEAQ (reference sequence). Between the trimmed V and J ends, which lost 0 bases and 4 bases, there was a span of 15 bases. The CDR3 loop reads CASSLAPAGGFYGYTF. The DNA for the CDR3 is TGTGCCAGCAGCTTAGCGCCCGCGGGGGGGTTCTATGGCTACACCTTC.

This CDR3 reads CAWSSGVSKNIQYF. The CDR3 region has the DNA TGTGCCTGGAGTTCCGGGGTTTCCAAAAACATTCAGTACTTC. This sequence joins TRBV30 and TRBJ2-4; tentative D call: TRBD2 (5 bases). V lost 2 bases, J lost 2 bases, and 10 bases lay in between. The CDR3 length is 14 residues. The germline gives CDR1 GTSNPN, CDR2 SVGIG (reference sequence).

The gene calls are TRBV2 and TRBJ1-3; 8 bases are a match to TRBD1. CDR3 length: 14 residues. The trim removed 6 bases at V and 0 bases at J, leaving 1 base unmatched. From germline, CDR1 is SNHLY and CDR2 FYNNEI. The CDR3 reads CASSTGGSGNTIYF. In DNA form, the CDR3 reads TGTGCCAGCAGCACAGGGGGCTCTGGAAACACCATATATTTT.